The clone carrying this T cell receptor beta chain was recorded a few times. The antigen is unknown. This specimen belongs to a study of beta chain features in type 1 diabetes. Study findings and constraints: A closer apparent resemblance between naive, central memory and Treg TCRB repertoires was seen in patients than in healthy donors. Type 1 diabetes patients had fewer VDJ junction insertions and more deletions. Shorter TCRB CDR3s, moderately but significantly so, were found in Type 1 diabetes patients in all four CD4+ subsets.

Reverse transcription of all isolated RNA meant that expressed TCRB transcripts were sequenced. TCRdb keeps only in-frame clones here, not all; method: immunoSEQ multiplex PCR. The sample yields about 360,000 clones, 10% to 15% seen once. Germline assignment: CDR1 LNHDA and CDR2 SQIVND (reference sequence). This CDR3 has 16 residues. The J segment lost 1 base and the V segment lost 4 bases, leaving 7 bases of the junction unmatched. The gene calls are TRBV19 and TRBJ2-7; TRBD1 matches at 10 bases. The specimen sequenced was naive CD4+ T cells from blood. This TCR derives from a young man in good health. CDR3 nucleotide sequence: TGTGCCAGTAGTAGGTCCGGGACAGGGGCTTCCTACGAGCAGTACTTC. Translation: CASSRSGTGASYEQYF.